This is a list of T cell receptor beta chains from one sample in a study of blood T cell repertoires in COVID-19. The protocol was immunoSEQ multiplex PCR, while the TCRdb copy is restricted to in-frame clones and leaves out a portion. This sample has about 160,000 clones, with 82% found just once. The material sequenced was PBMCs or T cells enriched from blood (not recorded which). These receptors originate from a man aged 55 to 69 who had recovered from COVID-19. Both conserved end residues are part of each CDR3. D genes are given only for firm matches. Clone size is given for some rows only: seen once, a few or many times, or a class if the clone is expanded.

NA,NA,TRBJ2-7,TRBV18,CASSSLTGTVHEQYF,TGTGCCAGCTCTTCTCTAACCGGGACTGTCCACGAGCAGTACTTC
NA,NA,TRBJ1-5,TRBV4-1,CASSQEYVRGQPQHF,TGCGCCAGCAGCCAAGAATACGTCAGGGGACAGCCCCAGCATTTT
few,NA,TRBJ1-5,TRBV6-5,CASSPAEGVIPQHF,TGTGCCAGCAGCCCCGCGGAGGGTGTCATACCCCAGCATTTT
NA,NA,TRBJ1-5,TRBV28,CASSLAGVGNQPQHF,TGTGCCAGCAGTTTAGCAGGGGTCGGGAATCAGCCCCAGCATTTT
NA,NA,TRBJ1-1,TRBV4-2,CASSQAIRGQRVNTEAFF,TGTGCCAGCAGCCAAGCTATCAGGGGCCAAAGGGTGAACACTGAAGCTTTCTTT
NA,NA,TRBJ1-1,TRBV6-5,CASSWTVNTEAFF,TGTGCCAGCAGCTGGACAGTGAACACTGAAGCTTTCTTT
NA,NA,TRBJ1-1,TRBV19,CASSIDHGTNTEAFF,TGTGCCAGTAGTATAGACCATGGGACTAACACTGAAGCTTTCTTT
NA,NA,TRBJ1-2,TRBV2,CASSKRMRGPPNDYGYTF,TGTGCCAGCAGCAAGCGAATGCGGGGGCCGCCGAACGACTATGGCTACACCTTC
NA,NA,TRBJ2-7,TRBV19,CASSIPGQTYEQYF,TGTGCCAGTAGTATCCCCGGACAGACCTACGAGCAGTACTTC
NA,NA,TRBJ2-7,TRBV6-5,CASSYSVGGREQYF,TGTGCCAGCAGTTACTCAGTTGGAGGGCGCGAGCAGTACTTC
NA,TRBD2,TRBJ2-1,TRBV9,CASSVGLAGVGRNEQFF,TGTGCCAGCAGCGTGGGACTAGCGGGGGTGGGGCGCAATGAGCAGTTCTTC
NA,TRBD1,TRBJ2-7,TRBV28,CASRDRAYEQYF,TGTGCCAGCAGAGACAGGGCCTACGAGCAGTACTTC
NA,NA,TRBJ1-5,TRBV28,CASSWGSGDQPQHF,TGTGCCAGCAGTTGGGGGTCAGGGGACCAGCCCCAGCATTTT
NA,TRBD2,TRBJ2-5,TRBV6-5,CAASGGQETQYF,TGTGCCGCCAGCGGGGGTCAAGAGACCCAGTACTTC
NA,NA,TRBJ1-3,TRBV9,CASSSRGSSGNTIYF,TGTGCCAGCAGCTCCCGAGGCAGCTCTGGAAACACCATATATTTT
NA,TRBD2,TRBJ2-5,TRBV18,CASSPGSGGEETQYF,TGTGCCAGCTCACCAGGCAGCGGGGGGGAAGAGACCCAGTACTTC
NA,NA,TRBJ1-5,TRBV7-6,CASSPDSTALQPQHF,TGTGCCAGCAGTCCGGACAGCACGGCACTTCAGCCCCAGCATTTT
NA,TRBD1,TRBJ1-6,TRBV6-5,CASSLSGGWSPLHF,TGTGCCAGCAGTCTTTCAGGGGGTTGGTCACCCCTCCACTTT
few,NA,TRBJ1-2,TRBV5-4,CASSLAGGYGYTF,TGTGCCAGCAGCTTGGCGGGGGGCTATGGCTACACCTTC
NA,TRBD1,TRBJ1-1,TRBV19,CASSMGTERSEAFF,TGTGCCAGTAGTATGGGGACAGAAAGGAGTGAAGCTTTCTTT
NA,NA,TRBJ2-7,TRBV7-8,CASSPFTTNYEQYF,TGTGCCAGCAGCCCCTTCACCACTAATTACGAGCAGTACTTC
NA,NA,TRBJ2-5,TRBV7-9,CASSYKETQYF,TGTGCCAGCAGCTATAAAGAGACCCAGTACTTC
NA,TRBD2,TRBJ2-3,TRBV24-1,CATSDLRRGLAGGIDTQYF,TGTGCCACCAGTGACCTCCGCCGGGGACTAGCGGGAGGTATAGATACGCAGTATTTT
NA,NA,TRBJ1-5,TRBV6-1,CASSSRFSNQPQHF,TGTGCCAGCAGCAGCAGGTTCAGCAATCAGCCCCAGCATTTT
NA,NA,TRBJ1-3,TRBV3-1/TRBV3-2,CASSRGGTGNTIYF,TGTGCCAGCAGCCGGGGGGGAACTGGAAACACCATATATTTT
NA,TRBD1,TRBJ2-2,TRBV11-3,CASSTGTGGIGTGELFF,TGTGCCAGCAGCACCGGGACAGGGGGCATTGGCACCGGGGAGCTGTTTTTT
NA,NA,TRBJ1-5,TRBV29-1,CSVGEGDQPQHF,TGCAGCGTAGGGGAGGGGGATCAGCCCCAGCATTTT
few,NA,TRBJ1-4,TRBV27,CASSLGAHIPNNEKLFF,TGTGCCAGCAGTTTAGGGGCCCACATACCCAATAATGAAAAACTGTTTTTT
NA,TRBD1,TRBJ2-7,TRBV7-2,CASSLDRGFGSYEQYF,TGTGCCAGCAGCTTGGACAGGGGGTTCGGCTCCTACGAGCAGTACTTC
NA,TRBD1,TRBJ1-2,TRBV7-9,CASSLGRDRGPGYTF,TGTGCCAGCAGCTTAGGTCGGGACAGGGGGCCTGGCTACACCTTC
NA,NA,TRBJ2-7,TRBV7-9,CASSFEEGAGYEQYF,TGTGCCAGCAGCTTTGAGGAGGGGGCAGGCTACGAGCAGTACTTC
NA,TRBD1,TRBJ1-2,TRBV5-1,CASSQENGQVYGYTF,TGCGCCAGCAGCCAGGAAAACGGACAGGTCTATGGCTACACCTTC
once,TRBD2,TRBJ2-1,TRBV6-2/TRBV6-3,CASSYWRGEYNEQFF,TGTGCCAGCAGTTACTGGCGGGGGGAGTACAATGAGCAGTTCTTC
NA,TRBD2,TRBJ2-3,TRBV19,CASKLAGGPIVADTQYF,TGTGCCAGTAAACTAGCGGGGGGGCCTATTGTTGCAGATACGCAGTATTTT
once,TRBD1,TRBJ2-7,TRBV9,CASSGTGGVYEQYF,TGTGCCAGCAGCGGGACAGGTGGGGTTTACGAGCAGTACTTC
once,TRBD1,TRBJ1-4,TRBV27,CASGGQNEKLFF,TGTGCCAGCGGGGGACAGAATGAAAAACTGTTTTTT
NA,NA,TRBJ2-3,TRBV4-1,CASSQDLVVGWNVDTQYF,TGCGCCAGCAGCCAAGATCTCGTAGTCGGGTGGAACGTGGATACGCAGTATTTT
NA,TRBD1,TRBJ1-1,TRBV19,CASSISDRGHTEAFF,TGTGCCAGTAGTATCAGCGACAGGGGGCACACTGAAGCTTTCTTT
NA,TRBD1,TRBJ2-1,TRBV5-6,CASSDTGALKEQFF,TGTGCCAGCAGCGACACAGGGGCTCTAAAGGAGCAGTTCTTC
NA,TRBD2,TRBJ2-1,TRBV9,CASSPRERSYNEQFF,TGTGCCAGCTCCCCGCGGGAGCGGTCCTACAATGAGCAGTTCTTC
NA,NA,TRBJ2-6,TRBV21-1,CASGSGGSSGANVLTF,TGTGCCAGCGGTTCAGGGGGAAGCTCTGGGGCCAACGTCCTGACTTTC
NA,NA,TRBJ2-2,TRBV28,CASSLPLGGRNTGELFF,TGTGCCAGCAGTTTGCCGCTCGGGGGGCGGAACACCGGGGAGCTGTTTTTT
NA,TRBD2,TRBJ2-3,TRBV10-3,CAISEASGGARDTQYF,TGTGCCATCAGTGAGGCTAGCGGGGGGGCCAGGGATACGCAGTATTTT